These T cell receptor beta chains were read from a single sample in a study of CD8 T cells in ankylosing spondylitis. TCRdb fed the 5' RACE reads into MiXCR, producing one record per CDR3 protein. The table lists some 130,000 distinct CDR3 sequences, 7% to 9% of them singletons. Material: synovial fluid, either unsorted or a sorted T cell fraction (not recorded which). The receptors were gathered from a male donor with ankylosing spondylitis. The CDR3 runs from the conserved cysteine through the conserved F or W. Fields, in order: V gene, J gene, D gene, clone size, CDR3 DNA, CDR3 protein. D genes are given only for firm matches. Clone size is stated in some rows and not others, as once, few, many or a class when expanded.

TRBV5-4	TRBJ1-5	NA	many	TGTGCCAGCAGCTTAGACCACAATCAGCCCCAGCATTTT	CASSLDHNQPQHF
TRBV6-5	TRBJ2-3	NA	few	TGTGCCAGCAGTTCGCTAGCCCCCACAGATACGCAGTATTTT	CASSSLAPTDTQYF
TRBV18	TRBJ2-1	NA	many	TGTGCCAGCTCACCACGTGCTAGGACCTCCTACAATGAGCAGTTCTTC	CASSPRARTSYNEQFF
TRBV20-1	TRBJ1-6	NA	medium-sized	TGCAGTGCTAGAGAACCCTATAATTCACCCCTCCACTTT	CSAREPYNSPLHF
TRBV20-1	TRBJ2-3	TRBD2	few	TGCAGTGCTCCGTTGTTGCGGGGGATCACAGATACGCAGTATTTT	CSAPLLRGITDTQYF
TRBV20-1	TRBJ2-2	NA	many	TGCAGTGCTAGAGAAGGCCGAAACACCGGGGAGCTGTTTTTT	CSAREGRNTGELFF
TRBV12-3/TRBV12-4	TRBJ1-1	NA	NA	TGTGCCAGCAGTCGTTATCGGGGGGGCCTTGAAGCTTTCTTT	CASSRYRGGLEAFF
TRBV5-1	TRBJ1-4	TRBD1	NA	TGCGCCAGCAGCTCGACCGGGACAGGGGTCGAAAAACTGTTTTTT	CASSSTGTGVEKLFF
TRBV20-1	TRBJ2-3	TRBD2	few	TGCAGTGCTTTAGCGGGGGGGTGGGGAGATACGCAGTATTTT	CSALAGGWGDTQYF
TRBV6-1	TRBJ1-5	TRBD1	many	TGTGCCAGCAGACCGGGACAGGTTAGCAATCAGCCCCAGCATTTT	CASRPGQVSNQPQHF
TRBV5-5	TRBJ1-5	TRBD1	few	TGTGCCAGCAGCTTCGGGACAGGGGACATCAGGCCCCAGCATTTT	CASSFGTGDIRPQHF
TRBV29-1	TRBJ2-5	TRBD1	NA	TGCAGCGTTGAACCAGACAGGGTACGAGAGACCCAGTACTTC	CSVEPDRVRETQYF
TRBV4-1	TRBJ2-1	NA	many	TGCGCCAGCAGCCAAGACTGGAGACCCGGGAGCTACAATGAGCAGTTCTTC	CASSQDWRPGSYNEQFF
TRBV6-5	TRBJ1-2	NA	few	TGTGCCACAGAGGGCGGAGGGGGCTACACCTTC	CATEGGGGYTF
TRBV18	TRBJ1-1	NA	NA	TGTGCCAGCTCACTCGAAAGAGAAGCTTTCTTT	CASSLEREAFF
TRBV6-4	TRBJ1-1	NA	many	TGTGCCAGCAGTGATTCCCAGGGTAGTACTGAAGCTTTCTTT	CASSDSQGSTEAFF
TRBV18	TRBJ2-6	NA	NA	TGTGCCAGCTCCCCACGACAGTCCTCTGGGGCCAACGTCCTGACTTTC	CASSPRQSSGANVLTF
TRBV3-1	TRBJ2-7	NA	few	TGTGCCAGCAGCCTCGGGGGCGGACCATCCTACGAGCAGTACTTC	CASSLGGGPSYEQYF
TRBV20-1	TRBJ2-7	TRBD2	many	TGCAGTGCTTCTCACCCCTCTAGCGGGGGGGACGAGCAGTACTTC	CSASHPSSGGDEQYF
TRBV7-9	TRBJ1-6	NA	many	TGTGCCAGCAGCTTCCGGGACGGCTATGATTCACCCCTCCACTTT	CASSFRDGYDSPLHF
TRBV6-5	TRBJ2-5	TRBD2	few	TGTGCCAGCAGTTACGGTTGGGGAGGGAGAGAGACCCAGTACTTC	CASSYGWGGRETQYF
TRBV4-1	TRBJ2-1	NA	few	TGCGCCAGCAGCCAAGTCGGTAGAAGCTCCTACAATGAGCAGTTCTTC	CASSQVGRSSYNEQFF
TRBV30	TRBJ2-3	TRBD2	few	TGTGCCTGGAGTGTACGACTAGCGGTCGATACGCAGTATTTT	CAWSVRLAVDTQYF
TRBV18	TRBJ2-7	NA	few	TGTGCCAGCTCCTCCTCGAGGGATTTCCCCTCCTACGAGCAGTACTTC	CASSSSRDFPSYEQYF
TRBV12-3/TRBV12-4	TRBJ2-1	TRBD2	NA	TGTGCCAGCATCTTAGCTAGCGGGGCCTACAATGAGCAGTTCTTC	CASILASGAYNEQFF
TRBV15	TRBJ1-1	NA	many	TGTGCCACCAGCAGAGGGGGCAGGGAGCTGACTGAAGCTTTCTTT	CATSRGGRELTEAFF
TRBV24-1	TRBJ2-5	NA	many	TGTGCCACCTCTCGAGCGGACCAAGAGACCCAGTACTTC	CATSRADQETQYF
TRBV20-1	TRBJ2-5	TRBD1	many	TGCAGTGCTCCGCCCTTGGACAGGGGAGAGACCCAGTACTTC	CSAPPLDRGETQYF
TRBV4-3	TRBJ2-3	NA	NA	TGCGCCAGCAGCCACCAACCCACAGATACGCAGTATTTT	CASSHQPTDTQYF
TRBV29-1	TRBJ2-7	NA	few	TGCAGCGTTGGGCAGGACTACGAGCAGTACTTC	CSVGQDYEQYF
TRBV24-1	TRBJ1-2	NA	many	TGTGCCACCAGTGATCCCTCGAGGGGAACTGGCTACACCTTC	CATSDPSRGTGYTF
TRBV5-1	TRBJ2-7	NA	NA	TGCGCCGCGATGGAGATCTCCTACGAGCAGTACTTC	CAAMEISYEQYF
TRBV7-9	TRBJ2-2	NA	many	TGTGCCAGCTTTTCGGACGACACCGGGGAGCTGTTTTTT	CASFSDDTGELFF
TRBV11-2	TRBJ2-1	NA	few	TGTGCCAGCAGCGGAGCTGGGGGGGGCGGCAATGAGCAGTTCTTC	CASSGAGGGGNEQFF
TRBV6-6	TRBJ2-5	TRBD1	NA	TGTGCCAGCAGGACAGGGGCGCAAGGGACCCAGTACTTC	CASRTGAQGTQYF
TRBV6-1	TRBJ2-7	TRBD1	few	TGTGCCAGCAGTGTACAGGGGACCTACGAGCAGTACTTC	CASSVQGTYEQYF
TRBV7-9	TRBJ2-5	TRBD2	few	TGTGCCAGCAGTCTCACGCGCGGGGGAGGCGAGACCCAGTACTTC	CASSLTRGGGETQYF
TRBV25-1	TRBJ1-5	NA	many	TGTGCCAGCAGTGAACCAGGACAGCCCCAGCATTTT	CASSEPGQPQHF
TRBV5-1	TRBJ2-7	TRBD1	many	TGCGCCAGCAGTCGACAGGGACAAGGATACGAGCAGTACTTC	CASSRQGQGYEQYF
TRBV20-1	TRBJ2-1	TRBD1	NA	TGCAGTGCTAGCCCGGACAGGGTGAATGACAATGAGCAGTTCTTC	CSASPDRVNDNEQFF
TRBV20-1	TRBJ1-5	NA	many	TGCAGTGCTAGCGACGGGGGGTATAGCAATCAGCCCCAGCATTTT	CSASDGGYSNQPQHF
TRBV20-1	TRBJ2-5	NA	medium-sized	TGCAGTGCTAGACTGGCGGGTAGACAAGAGACCCAGTACTTC	CSARLAGRQETQYF
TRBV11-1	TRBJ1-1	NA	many	TGTGCCAGCAGCTTAAGGGGGAAGTCGGATGACATGAACACTGAAGCTTTCTTT	CASSLRGKSDDMNTEAFF
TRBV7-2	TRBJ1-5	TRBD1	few	TGTGCCAGCAGCTTTAAGGGGGCTCAGCCCCAGCATTTT	CASSFKGAQPQHF
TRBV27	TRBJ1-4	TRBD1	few	TGTGCCAGCAGTCCGGACAGGACTAATGAAAAACTGTTTTTT	CASSPDRTNEKLFF
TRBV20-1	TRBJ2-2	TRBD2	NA	TGCAGTGCTAGAGATGGAAGCGGGGGAGAGACCGGGGAGCTGTTTTTT	CSARDGSGGETGELFF
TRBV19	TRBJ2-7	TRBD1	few	TGTGCCAGTAGGATTTCCGGGACAGGGGGCGGCGAGCAGTACTTC	CASRISGTGGGEQYF
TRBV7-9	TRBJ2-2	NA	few	TGTGCCAGCAGCCTCCTAGACGGGGAGCTGTTTTTT	CASSLLDGELFF
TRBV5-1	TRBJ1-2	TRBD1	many	TGCGCCAGCAGCTTGGGGGGACAGTACAACTATGGCTACACCTTC	CASSLGGQYNYGYTF